The 30 T cell receptor beta chains below were found in one sample sequenced in a study of CD8 T cells in Susac syndrome. cDNA came from about 0.5 to 1 ug RNA primed by random hexamers. TCRdb re-analysed the immunoSEQ multiplex PCR reads in MiXCR, keeping a single row per CDR3 protein. The sample records about 240,000 distinct CDR3 sequences, 90% to 97% being singletons. The material sequenced was CD4+ T cells from PBMCs. The receptors originated from a human donor with Susac syndrome.

The chain carries TRBV3-1 and TRBJ2-1; no clear D gene. The CDR3 totals 13 residues. Trimming pared 0 bases from V and 6 bases from J, leaving 6 bases between. Germline V lookup: CDR1 LGHDT, CDR2 YNNKEL (reference sequence). The CDR3 reads CASSQDVGNEQFF. The CDR3 nucleotides are TGTGCCAGCAGCCAAGACGTAGGCAATGAGCAGTTCTTC.

V and J are TRBV29-1 and TRBJ1-4; D gene uncertain. V shed 6 bases and J shed 5 bases, with 13 bases lying between them. The CDR3 totals 13 residues. CDR1 is SQVTM and CDR2 is ANQGSEA in the germline V gene. CDR3 nucleotide sequence: TGCAGCGTGTCGCGAAGAGAGAATGAAAAACTGTTTTTT. Amino acids: CSVSRRENEKLFF.

J is TRBJ2-1 and V is TRBV5-6, with a tentative D call TRBD2 (6 bases). CDR1 and CDR2 (germline): SGHDT, YYEEEE. The CDR3 totals 14 residues. Trimming took off 9 bases at V and 8 bases at J, with 21 bases between the two ends. CDR3 in amino acids: CATRPRGLDDEQFF. In DNA, the CDR3 is TGTGCCACCAGACCCCGGGGACTGGACGATGAGCAGTTCTTC.

The chain links TRBV7-6 to TRBJ2-2, with D unclear. The germline V gene encodes CDR1 SGHVS and CDR2 FNYEAQ. The ends were cut back, 7 bases at V and 2 bases at J, with 8 bases in the middle. This CDR3 has 13 residues. The CDR3 nucleotides are TGTGCCAGCAACCCCAGAAACACCGGGGAGCTGTTTTTT. Residues: CASNPRNTGELFF.

The rearrangement links TRBV29-1 to TRBJ2-1; TRBD1 matches 7 bases. V lost 6 bases, J lost 3 bases, and 8 bases stayed unmatched. From germline, CDR1 is SQVTM and CDR2 ANQGSEA. This CDR3 has 14 amino acids. CDR3 nucleotides: TGCAGCGTGGATGGACAGGATTTCTACAATGAGCAGTTCTTC. This translates into CSVDGQDFYNEQFF.

This chain links TRBV20-1 with TRBJ2-7, with 10 bases fitting TRBD2. V lost 5 bases and J lost 5; bases outside the gene matches: 6. The CDR3 has 13 amino acids. The germline gives CDR1 DFQATT, CDR2 SNEGSKA (reference sequence). For the CDR3, the DNA is TGCAGTGCTCTAAGCGGGAGGGCCCACGAGCAGTACTTC. This encodes CSALSGRAHEQYF.

This chain joins TRBV30 and TRBJ2-1; possibly TRBD2 for D (7 bases). V was pared by 0 bases and J by 1 base, with 16 bases between. The length of the CDR3 is 17 residues. Germline-derived CDR1 and CDR2 are GTSNPN and SVGIG (reference sequence). The CDR3 sequence is CAWSVGATSSSYNEQFF. In DNA form, the CDR3 reads TGTGCCTGGAGTGTGGGGGCGACTAGCTCGTCCTACAATGAGCAGTTCTTC.

CDR3 in amino acids: CASTGGDEKLFF. CDR3 sequence (DNA): TGTGCCAGCACAGGGGGGGATGAAAAACTGTTTTTT. This chain links TRBV2 with TRBJ1-4, with 7 bases identical to TRBD1. J was trimmed by 6 bases and V by 7 bases; bases with no gene match: 2. Germline CDR1 reads SNHLY; CDR2 reads FYNNEI. The CDR3 is 12 residues long.

The chain combines TRBV12-3 or TRBV12-4 with TRBJ2-7; perhaps D is TRBD1 or TRBD2 (5 bases each). The V end lost 3 bases, the J end lost 7 bases, and 16 bases lay between the germline ends. The CDR3 totals 14 residues. The CDR3 region has the DNA TGTGCCAGCAGTTTGGTGACAGTTCGAGGGGAGCAGTACTTC. Its protein is CASSLVTVRGEQYF.

This chain joins TRBV21-1 and TRBJ1-1; the table gives TRBD1 as D, unverified against the DNA. TRBV21-1 is marked as a pseudogene. The CDR3 is 17 amino acids. CDR3 in DNA: TGTGCCAGCAGTCCAGAAATTGACAGCCGCATGAACACTGAAGCTTTCTTT. This sequence encodes CASSPEIDSRMNTEAFF.

The chain employs TRBV12-3 or TRBV12-4 and TRBJ1-2, with D possibly matching TRBD1 (5 bases). Trimming took 5 bases from V and 3 from J, leaving 19 bases between them. CDR3 length equals 16 residues. The CDR3 sequence: CASSKTLGQGHYGYTF. The DNA for the CDR3 is TGTGCCAGCAGTAAGACCCTGGGGCAGGGTCACTATGGCTACACCTTC.

The J gene is TRBJ1-2, the V gene TRBV21-1; TRBD1, the table's D call, lacks a check against the DNA. TRBV21-1 represents a pseudogene. The CDR3 length is 13 residues. The CDR3 is CASSTTGEDGYTF. The CDR3 DNA reads TGTGCCAGCAGCACGACAGGGGAGGATGGCTACACCTTC.

CDR3 sequence: CASSLGEILSDTQYF. As DNA, the CDR3 is TGCGCCAGCAGCTTGGGGGAGATTCTCTCAGATACGCAGTATTTT. V is TRBV5-1 and J is TRBJ2-3, with D perhaps matching TRBD2 (5 bases). The CDR3 extends over 15 amino acids. The V and J ends lost 0 bases and 4 bases respectively, with 12 bases between them. The V gene's germline CDR1 is SGHRS and CDR2 YFSETQ.

The chain is built from TRBV20-1 and TRBJ1-2; no clear D gene. Germline V gene data show CDR1 as DFQATT and CDR2 as SNEGSKA (reference sequence). V was shortened by 4 bases and J by 4 bases, with 4 bases between the two germline ends. The CDR3 is 10 amino acids. In DNA, the CDR3 is TGCAGTGCTATGCCCTATGGCTACACCTTC. Protein sequence: CSAMPYGYTF.

This sequence joins TRBV14 and TRBJ1-4, with a possible D match to TRBD1 (6 bases). V shed 1 base and J shed 8 bases, with 17 bases lying between them. The CDR3 is 16 residues long. The germline CDR1 and CDR2 sequences are SGHDN and FVKESK. CDR3 amino acids: CASSQVIGGAGEKLFF. The CDR3 DNA sequence: TGTGCCAGCAGCCAAGTAATCGGGGGCGCGGGGGAAAAACTGTTTTTT.

The chain links TRBV20-1 to TRBJ2-7, with D perhaps matching TRBD1 or TRBD2 (5 bases each). CDR1 and CDR2 from the germline V gene are DFQATT and SNEGSKA (reference sequence). Trimming shortened V by 6 bases and J by 7 bases, and 16 bases separated the two germline ends. The CDR3 consists of 12 residues. The DNA of the CDR3 is TGCAGTGCAAGGGACCTGGCTGTGGAGCAGTACTTC. This sequence encodes CSARDLAVEQYF.

This rearrangement joins TRBV12-3 or TRBV12-4 to TRBJ2-1; 11 bases fit TRBD2. Trimming removed 1 base from V and 7 bases from J; junction bases left unmatched: 12. CDR3 length: 18 amino acids. The CDR3, as DNA: TGTGCCAGCAGTTTAGTTCGGACTAGCGGGCTCCAAGGGAATGAGCAGTTCTTC. Its translation: CASSLVRTSGLQGNEQFF.

The rearrangement joins TRBV7-9 to TRBJ1-5; no reliable D call. Germline loops: CDR1 SEHNR, CDR2 FQNEAQ (reference sequence). The CDR3 has 12 amino acids. V lost 5 bases, J lost 4 bases, and 6 bases lay in between. In DNA form, the CDR3 reads TGTGCCAGCAGCGCGCAGAATCAGCCCCAGCATTTT. Protein product: CASSAQNQPQHF.

V is TRBV12-5 and J is TRBJ2-5; D not certain. Germline V CDR1 and CDR2: LGHNT, FRNRAP. The V end lost 9 bases, the J end lost 1 base, and 6 bases lay between the germline ends. The CDR3 length is 11 residues. CDR3 in amino acids: CASKSQETQYF. The CDR3 nucleotides are TGTGCTAGCAAGTCCCAAGAGACCCAGTACTTC.

This chain joins TRBV6-5 and TRBJ2-2, with D maybe TRBD2 (7 bases). Trimming removed 7 bases at V and 7 bases at J, with 13 bases between. The CDR3 sequence is 13 residues long. Germline V gene data show CDR1 as MNHEY and CDR2 as SVGAGI. The DNA for the CDR3 is TGTGCCAGCAAACGGGGGGCTGGCGGGGAGCTGTTTTTT. It is translated as CASKRGAGGELFF.

This sequence joins TRBV29-1 and TRBJ1-1; D perhaps matches TRBD1 (5 bases). Trimming stripped 5 bases from V and 0 bases from J, with 10 bases between. This CDR3 is built from 13 residues. Germline CDR1 is SQVTM and CDR2 is ANQGSEA. Here the CDR3 DNA reads TGCAGCGTTTACAGGCCCCTGAACACTGAAGCTTTCTTT. It specifies CSVYRPLNTEAFF.

J is TRBJ2-2 and V is TRBV27, with D possibly TRBD1 on 6 matching bases. The CDR3 has 15 residues. Trimming stripped 2 bases from V and 5 bases from J, with 12 bases between. Germline assignment: CDR1 MNHEY and CDR2 SMNVEV (reference sequence). The CDR3 loop reads CASSLEGGGTGELFF. CDR3 DNA sequence: TGTGCCAGCAGTTTAGAAGGGGGTGGAACCGGGGAGCTGTTTTTT.

This chain links TRBV25-1 with TRBJ1-5; D not certain. Trimming pared 7 bases from V and 0 bases from J, leaving 10 bases between. The CDR3 loop spans 14 amino acids. The germline V gene encodes CDR1 MGHDK and CDR2 SYGVNS. CDR3 bases: TGTGCCAGCATGGGTTGGGGTAGCAATCAGCCCCAGCATTTT. Translation gives CASMGWGSNQPQHF.

This clonotype was observed a single time. The rearrangement links TRBV5-4 to TRBJ1-1; the match to TRBD1 covers 9 bases. Unmatched junction bases numbered 2, after V lost 4 bases and J lost 4 bases. The length of the CDR3 is 13 residues. Germline V gene data show CDR1 as SGHNT and CDR2 as YYREEE (reference sequence). CDR3 in amino acids: CASSMTGGTEAFF. The CDR3 DNA is TGTGCCAGCAGCATGACAGGGGGCACTGAAGCTTTCTTT.

J is TRBJ2-1 and V is TRBV20-1, with 7 bases matching TRBD2. V shed 7 bases and J 2 bases; nucleotides not matched to a gene: 5. This CDR3 has 13 residues. The V gene's germline CDR1 is DFQATT and CDR2 SNEGSKA (reference sequence). The CDR3 DNA is TGCAGTGTTTTCGCGGGAGCCTACAATGAGCAGTTCTTC. Residues: CSVFAGAYNEQFF.

The chain is built from TRBV3-1 and TRBJ2-7, with TRBD2 matching 9 bases. The CDR3 has 16 amino acids. The germline gives CDR1 LGHDT, CDR2 YNNKEL (reference sequence). With V trimmed by 1 base and J by 9 bases, 13 bases remained unmatched. The CDR3 spells CASSQVIAAGGRGQYF. In nucleotides, the CDR3 is TGTGCCAGCAGCCAAGTAATAGCAGCGGGAGGTCGGGGGCAGTACTTC.

This clonotype was recorded once. The chain is built from TRBV5-1 and TRBJ1-2; 10 bases line up with TRBD1. The ends lost 4 bases at V and 7 bases at J; junction bases unmatched: 7. The CDR3 totals 14 residues. Germline V gene data show CDR1 as SGHRS and CDR2 as YFSETQ. In nucleotides, the CDR3 is TGCGCCAGCAGCCAGACAGGGGGCGTCGGTGGCTACACCTTC. Protein: CASSQTGGVGGYTF.

This clonotype is a singleton in its sample. The V and J genes are TRBV28 and TRBJ1-5; D is ambiguous. Germline CDR1 MDHEN, CDR2 SYDVKM. V was trimmed by 2 bases and J by 7 bases, leaving 6 bases between them. The CDR3 is 12 residues long. This CDR3 reads CASSLTTQPQHF. For the CDR3, the DNA is TGTGCCAGCAGTTTAACGACCCAGCCCCAGCATTTT.

The chain joins TRBV15 to TRBJ1-4; no definite D call. Trimming took 0 bases from V and 5 from J, leaving 13 bases between them. The germline CDR1 and CDR2 sequences are LNHNV and YYDKDF (reference sequence). CDR3 length: 16 residues. Here the CDR3 reads CATSREIRTRNEKLFF. The CDR3 DNA is TGTGCCACCAGCAGAGAGATTCGGACGAGAAATGAAAAACTGTTTTTT.

Of note for this clonotype: The junction does not match germline at one end; this may be a read error. This chain uses TRBV10-2 with TRBJ2-5; no clear D. The CDR3 has 15 residues. In germline, CDR1 is WSHSY, CDR2 SAAADI. The CDR3 DNA reads TGCGCCAGCAGGGAGTCAAGTGCATTCCAAGAGACCCAGTACTTC. This encodes CASRESSAFQETQYF.